This TCR beta chain was recorded in a study of vaccination and CD4 T cells after COVID-19 (dated by TCRdb to the early 2020s). For context, the study as a whole: SARS-CoV-2 positivity had been established in the convalescent patients by nasal swab PCR, and mild disease was recorded in several of these patients and severe disease in one. The convalescent cohort comprised six males and four females, including two Hispanic individuals, seven Caucasians, two Asians and one multiracial person. Each participant got two doses of either the Pfizer-BioNTech BNT162b2 vaccine (n=8) or the Moderna mRNA-1273 vaccine (n=2). Post-COVID blood samples were collected from convalescent patients a median of approximately 100 days after diagnosis, with a range of about 35 to 161 days. The time from the second vaccine dose to post-vaccine blood sampling had a median of roughly 72 days and ranged from about 14 to 241 days. Overlapping spike peptide pools from SARS-CoV-2 and from the common cold coronaviruses HCoV-NL63, HCoV-OC43 and HCoV-229E were used as culture stimuli. Control cultures used a CEFX viral epitope pool as positive control, an HIV-1 Nef peptide pool as negative control, or no peptide. In 10 COVID-19 convalescent patients and a handful of infection-naive healthy vaccine recipients, the spike-specific CD4+ TCR repertoire before mRNA vaccination was compared with the repertoire after mRNA vaccination.

The full study reports these points: Among convalescent patients, a median roughly 90% of the SARS-CoV-2-reactive clones seen after vaccination appeared only after vaccination, which suggests priming specific to the vaccine. The study included relatively few convalescent patients and did not analyze early timepoints after natural infection. The median count of SARS-CoV-2-reactive clonotypes went up from 20 to 25 after infection to a few dozen after vaccination, although the change was not significant. Nearly all vaccine-specific clones in convalescent patients (304 of 307) were mono-reactive for SARS-CoV-2 spike rather than cross-reactive with common cold coronaviruses.

V sheds 3 bases and J sheds 4 bases, leaving 10 bases between their ends. Measured from the cysteine to the phenylalanine, the CDR3 is 13 residues long. Of all the DNA, just the CDR3 is kept, 39 bases in frame from base 1. Per the germline V gene, SGHRS is the CDR1 and YFSETQ is the CDR2. Libraries were constructed by PCR. TCR sequencing of DNA from cultured CD4+ T cells used the Oncomine TCR Beta short-read assay at the Johns Hopkins FTIC core. The QIAamp micro DNA kit was used to extract genomic DNA from the cultured CD4+ T cells. Oncomine TCR Beta libraries made from cultured CD4+ T cells were pooled using unique dual indexes and sequenced on an Illumina iSeq 100. The authors' pipeline ran thus. Non-productive sequences were filtered out, and CDR3s that did not start with C, did not end with F or W, or were shorter than 7 amino acids were discarded. The MANAFEST web application identified antigen-specific clonotypes by comparing peptide-stimulated wells against reference wells and other culture wells. An FDR below 0.05, an odds ratio above 5, and a productive frequency above 0.1% in at least two of three replicate wells were required for clones to be considered positive. A clonotype counted as cross-reactive if it showed significant expansion both in the SARS-CoV-2 spike wells and in at least one common cold coronavirus spike condition. Using R version 3.6.1, CDR3 homology was evaluated through Levenshtein distances (stringdist) along with unrooted phylogenetic trees (ape). The public reads were reanalyzed by TCRdb: fastp trimming at Q25, MiXCR alignment, in-frame beta chains only. One record per CDR3 amino acid sequence lists the most common genes and DNA. TCRdb, not the authors, supplied the V and J calls. The sample includes under 20,000 distinct CDR3 sequences, with around 46% observed a single time. 4% to 4.5% of the sample rests with the top ten.

Concerning this clonotype: The antigen it binds to is not known. No much larger clone is present one base from it, and per-base qualities are unavailable.

The treatment or condition label, read with the paper, signifies: approximately 11-day PBMC culture with coronavirus spike peptide pools or control peptides (ViraFEST assay). The ViraFEST assay was used in the study, in which antigen-specific T cells were expanded with peptide pools and expanded clonotypes were subsequently identified by TCR sequencing. The positive SARS-CoV-2 PCR tests of the convalescent patients were dated from March to December 2020, before the Alpha, Beta and Delta variants emerged in the United States. More than 1.5 million PBMCs per well were cultured in IMDM with 5% human AB serum and 8.5 to 10 IU/ml IL-2, plus 10 ug/ml peptide pools. Half of the culture medium was replaced with fresh IL-2-containing medium on days 3 and 7. Once the cells had been in culture for about 10 days, the EasySep CD4+ T cell isolation kit was used to isolate CD4+ T cells by negative selection. Ficoll-Paque Plus gradient centrifugation was used to isolate PBMCs from whole blood, and the isolated PBMCs were then either used fresh or cryopreserved at -140C. Triplicate wells were generally used for each culture condition.

The sequence links TRBV5-1 to TRBJ1-2; D gene: possibly TRBD1, on 5 matching bases. This clonotype was sampled from a human donor who had recovered from COVID-19. Sequencing was performed on CD4+ T cells from blood, cultured in vitro, taken before SARS-CoV-2 vaccination. The DNA is as follows: TGCGCCAGCAGCTGGGACGCCGCCTATGGCTACACCTTC. It codes for CASSWDAAYGYTF.